Following are 5 T cell receptor beta chains from one sample sequenced in a study of Tregs in tolerant kidney transplant recipients. Sequencing used immunoSEQ multiplex PCR; TCRdb keeps in-frame clones, though not all of them. The sample yields some 90,000 clones, about 92% seen once. The sequenced sample consisted of CD8+ T cells from blood. These receptors all come from a human donor in good health.

The CDR3 spells CASSSLWGREETQYF. For the CDR3, the DNA is TGTGCCAGCAGTTCGTTATGGGGGCGCGAGGAGACCCAGTACTTC. The gene calls are TRBV27 and TRBJ2-5, with a tentative D call TRBD1 (6 bases). The germline V and J ends were trimmed by 4 bases and 5 bases, with 17 bases remaining between them. This CDR3 is 15 amino acids long. The germline gives CDR1 MNHEY, CDR2 SMNVEV (reference sequence).

This chain connects TRBV13 to TRBJ2-7; 10 positions agree with TRBD2. V lost 5 bases, J lost 2 bases, and 6 bases stayed unmatched. The CDR3 runs to 15 residues. Germline V lookup: CDR1 PRHDT, CDR2 FYEKMQ (reference sequence). The CDR3 DNA sequence: TGTGCCAGCAGCACTGGACTAGCGGCGACCTACGAGCAGTACTTC. This codes for CASSTGLAATYEQYF.

The V gene is TRBV9, the J gene TRBJ2-7; the D gene could be TRBD1 or TRBD2 (6 bases each). This CDR3 is 15 amino acids long. V was shortened by 2 bases and J by 0 bases, with 12 bases between the two germline ends. Germline V CDR1 and CDR2: SGDLS, YYNGEE. CDR3 nucleotides: TGTGCCAGCAGCGTTGGGGGGCATCCCTCCTACGAGCAGTACTTC. Encoded protein: CASSVGGHPSYEQYF.

The chain employs TRBV4-1 and TRBJ1-4; TRBD1 matches 10 bases. Germline V CDR1 and CDR2: MGHRA, YSYEKL. This CDR3 spans 17 amino acids. With 4 bases clipped from V and 2 bases from J, the junction kept 7 bases outside the gene matches. The chain's CDR3 is CASSRGTGVVTNEKLFF. CDR3 nucleotides: TGCGCCAGCAGCCGAGGGACAGGGGTTGTCACTAATGAAAAACTGTTTTTT.

This sequence joins TRBV4-2 and TRBJ2-5, with TRBD2 matching 9 bases. The V segment lost 4 bases and the J segment 3 bases; nucleotides outside the gene matches: 3. This CDR3 spans 14 amino acids. Germline assignment: CDR1 LGHNA and CDR2 YNFKEQ. The CDR3 DNA reads as TGTGCCAGCAGCCTAGCGGGAGTGGAAGAGACCCAGTACTTC. Translation: CASSLAGVEETQYF.